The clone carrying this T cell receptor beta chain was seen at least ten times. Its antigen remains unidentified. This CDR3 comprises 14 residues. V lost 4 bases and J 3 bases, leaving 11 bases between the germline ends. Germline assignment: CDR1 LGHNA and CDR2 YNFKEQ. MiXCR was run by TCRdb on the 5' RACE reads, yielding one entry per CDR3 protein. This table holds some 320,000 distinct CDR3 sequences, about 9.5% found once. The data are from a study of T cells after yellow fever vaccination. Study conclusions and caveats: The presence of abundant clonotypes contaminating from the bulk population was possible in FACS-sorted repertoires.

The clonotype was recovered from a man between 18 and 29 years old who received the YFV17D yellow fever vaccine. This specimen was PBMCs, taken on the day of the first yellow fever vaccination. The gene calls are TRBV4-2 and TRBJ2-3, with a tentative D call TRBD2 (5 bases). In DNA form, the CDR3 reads TGTGCCAGCAGCCCAGTGGGCGGGACAGATACGCAGTATTTT. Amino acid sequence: CASSPVGGTDTQYF.